One and the same sample provided the 26 T cell receptor beta chains below, sequenced in a study of T cells in Graves' hyperthyroidism and ophthalmopathy (dated by TCRdb to about 2019). The library was produced with multiplex PCR. These reads were obtained on an Illumina HiSeq 2000. Amplification of TCR beta CDR3 regions was carried out from RNA transcripts. A first-round RT-PCR of the TCR CDR3 used the HTBI primer set with the Qiagen OneStep RT-PCR kit. TCRdb ran its own pipeline on the public reads, namely fastp trimming at Q25 and MiXCR clone calling, and kept in-frame beta chains. All rows with the same CDR3 protein become a single entry with the most common DNA and genes. In this sample the table shows hundreds of thousands of distinct CDR3 sequences, approximately 14% of which occur a single time. The ten most abundant clones make up roughly 5.7% of the sample. The sample taken for sequencing was blood. Receptors were obtained from a woman under 40 with Graves' hyperthyroidism that later progressed to Graves' ophthalmopathy.

A few counts support this clonotype. A much larger clone differs from this one at a single base, so this may be a read error. The chain employs TRBV6-1 and TRBJ2-2, with TRBD2 matching over 8 bases. V shed 5 bases and J 4 bases; nucleotides not matched to a gene: 6. This CDR3 region has 15 residues. Germline V gives CDR1 MNHNS, CDR2 SASEGT. CDR3 nucleotides: TGTGCCAGCAGTCTCGGGAGGGGAACCACCGGGGAGCTGTTTTTT. It encodes CASSLGRGTTGELFF.

This clonotype was counted many times. The chain employs TRBV2 and TRBJ1-5; 10 bases are shared with TRBD1. V lost 6 bases, J lost 5 bases, and 16 bases stayed unmatched. The CDR3 consists of 18 residues. Germline assignment: CDR1 SNHLY and CDR2 FYNNEI. Here the CDR3 reads CASSSRHQGQGRDQPQHF. The CDR3 DNA sequence: TGTGCCAGCAGCTCTAGACACCAGGGACAGGGGAGAGATCAGCCCCAGCATTTT.

This clonotype has a count of ten or more. The CDR3 region is CASSVLGSVFRANYGYTF. In nucleotides, the CDR3 is TGTGCCAGCAGCGTCCTTGGGTCGGTCTTTCGAGCTAACTATGGCTACACCTTC. The chain links TRBV28 to TRBJ1-2, with D unresolved. CDR1 is MDHEN, CDR2 SYDVKM, per germline. CDR3 length: 18 residues. V lost 6 bases and J lost 0, with 23 bases in between.

This clonotype was recorded many times. CDR3 nucleotides: TGTGCCAGCAGCTTAAGACAGGGAGGCTACGAGCAGTACTTC. Its protein product is CASSLRQGGYEQYF. The chain joins TRBV7-2 to TRBJ2-7; a weak D match, TRBD1 (7 bases). The germline V and J ends were trimmed by 2 bases and 3 bases, with 11 bases remaining between them. CDR1 SGHTA and CDR2 FQGNSA come from the germline V gene. The CDR3 is made up of 14 amino acids. Full variable domain (rest looked up from reference TRBV7-2 and TRBJ2-7): GAGVSQSPSNKVTEKGKDVELRCDPISGHTALYWYRQSLGQGLEFLIYFQGNSAPDKSGLPSDRFSAERTGGSVSTLTIQRTQQEDSAVYLCASSLRQGGYEQYFGPGTRLTVT.

The rearrangement links TRBV7-9 to TRBJ1-2; D is perhaps TRBD1 (6 bases). The germline V gene encodes CDR1 SEHNR and CDR2 FQNEAQ (reference sequence). V was trimmed by 7 bases and J by 2 bases, leaving 14 bases between them. CDR3 length equals 14 residues. The CDR3 region has the DNA TGTGCCAGCAACGAGGGACACCTCAACTATGGCTACACCTTC. Its translation is CASNEGHLNYGYTF.

This clonotype is classed as medium-sized. The chain is built from TRBV28 and TRBJ2-1, with 9 bases that match TRBD2. Germline V gives CDR1 MDHEN, CDR2 SYDVKM. J lost 6 bases, V lost 2 bases, and 5 bases had no gene match. The CDR3 covers 15 residues. The CDR3 nucleotides are TGTGCCAGCAGTTTACTAGCGGGAAAACGCAATGAGCAGTTCTTC. Translating it yields CASSLLAGKRNEQFF.

In this sample, this clonotype turned up many times. V usage is TRBV20-1 and J usage is TRBJ1-5; D remains unclear. This CDR3 contains 17 residues. Germline V gene sequence: CDR1 DFQATT, CDR2 SNEGSKA (reference sequence). With 1 base removed from V and 4 bases from J, the gap between germline ends came to 20 bases. This chain's CDR3 is CSARVSEVLQLNQPQHF. For the CDR3, the DNA is TGCAGTGCTAGAGTATCGGAGGTCTTGCAGCTAAATCAGCCCCAGCATTTT.

This clonotype appeared many times. The CDR3 bases are TGTGCCAGCAGCTTAGTTCTAGCGAATGAGCAGTTCTTC. It codes for CASSLVLANEQFF. The rearrangement joins TRBV11-3 to TRBJ2-1; D possibly corresponds to TRBD2 (6 bases). Germline loops: CDR1 SGHNT, CDR2 YENEEA. CDR3 length equals 13 residues. V shed 1 base and J shed 7 bases, with 8 bases lying between them.

The sample holds many counts of this clonotype. CDR3 protein: CASSVVTGGTGELFF. CDR3 coding DNA: TGTGCCAGCAGCGTAGTTACGGGAGGGACCGGGGAGCTGTTTTTT. The chain employs TRBV9 and TRBJ2-2; 8 positions match TRBD2. Germline loops: CDR1 SGDLS, CDR2 YYNGEE. V lost 0 bases to trimming and J lost 5 bases; unmatched junction nucleotides: 3. The CDR3 sequence is 15 residues long. Complete variable domain (other parts from reference TRBV9 and TRBJ2-2): DSGVTQTPKHLITATGQRVTLRCSPRSGDLSVYWYQQSLDQGLQFLIQYYNGEERAKGNILERFSAQQFPDLHSELNLSSLELGDSALYFCASSVVTGGTGELFFGEGSRLTVL.

This clonotype has at least ten counts. The J gene is TRBJ2-1, the V gene TRBV30; no clear D gene. Trimming took off 2 bases at V and 8 bases at J, with 7 bases between the two ends. CDR1 is GTSNPN, CDR2 SVGIG, per germline (reference sequence). The CDR3 totals 11 residues. CDR3 sequence (DNA): TGTGCCTGGAGTAGCGTTCATGAGCAGTTCTTC. It encodes CAWSSVHEQFF.

The table lists this clonotype with many counts. The genes are TRBV28 and TRBJ1-2, with TRBD1 matching over 7 bases. V gave up 6 bases and J gave up 4 bases; unmatched junction bases: 8. There are 14 residues in the CDR3. Germline V gene data show CDR1 as MDHEN and CDR2 as SYDVKM. The CDR3 coding sequence is TGTGCCAGCAGCCCGAACAGGGGTCCCTATGGCTACACCTTC. Translated, it gives CASSPNRGPYGYTF.

Many counts were recorded for this clonotype. This chain links TRBV9 with TRBJ2-1; unclear D gene. V was trimmed by 2 bases and J by 6 bases, leaving 15 bases between them. The CDR3 sequence is 15 residues long. CDR1 and CDR2 (germline): SGDLS, YYNGEE. The CDR3 DNA is TGTGCCAGCAGCGTGATGGGGATCTCGCTCAATGAGCAGTTCTTC. This encodes CASSVMGISLNEQFF.

The chain joins TRBV5-1 to TRBJ1-1; D remains ambiguous. The CDR3 extends over 13 amino acids. The germline gives CDR1 SGHRS, CDR2 YFSETQ. V dropped 0 bases and J dropped 10 bases, with 13 bases sitting between them. CDR3 bases: TGCGCCAGCAGCTTGGGACGGTCAGACGGAGCTTTCTTT. Protein: CASSLGRSDGAFF.

This clonotype occurred many times. The J gene is TRBJ2-7, the V gene TRBV2; no firm D call. The CDR3 runs 14 residues. Looked up from germline, CDR1 is SNHLY and CDR2 is FYNNEI. V lost 3 bases and J 7 bases, leaving 16 bases between the germline ends. The CDR3 protein is CASSECVTGCEQYF. The CDR3 region has the DNA TGTGCCAGCAGTGAGTGCGTGACCGGGTGTGAGCAGTACTTC.

This clonotype was found many times. The V gene is TRBV28, the J gene TRBJ2-4, with D perhaps TRBD2 (6 bases). Germline CDR1 MDHEN, CDR2 SYDVKM. This CDR3 is 15 amino acids long. Trimming left V 6 bases short and J 3 bases short, with 15 bases between. Written as DNA, the CDR3 is TGTGCCAGCAGCTCCCGGGACTGGGGCAAAAACATTCAGTACTTC. Translated: CASSSRDWGKNIQYF.

The table lists this clonotype with many counts. The rearrangement links TRBV29-1 to TRBJ1-3, with TRBD1 as a possible D gene (5 bases). This CDR3 is 14 amino acids long. V lost 3 bases and J 2 bases, leaving 11 bases between the germline ends. Germline CDR1 and CDR2: SQVTM and ANQGSEA. The CDR3 sequence is CSVDKGITGNTIYF. In DNA form, the CDR3 reads TGCAGCGTTGATAAGGGGATCACTGGAAACACCATATATTTT.

This clonotype was seen just once. The chain carries TRBV6-4 and TRBJ1-2; possibly TRBD1 for D (5 bases). V lost 0 bases and J 8 bases, leaving 10 bases between the germline ends. Germline CDR1 and CDR2: MRHNA and SNTAGT. The length of the CDR3 is 13 residues. This CDR3 is CASSDSDSGGYTF. The CDR3 nucleotides are TGTGCCAGCAGTGACTCTGACAGCGGCGGCTACACCTTC.

This clonotype appeared many times. The rearrangement joins TRBV7-2 to TRBJ2-7; unclear D gene. V was trimmed by 3 bases and J by 3 bases, leaving 15 bases between them. The CDR3 sequence is 15 residues long. CDR1 is SGHTA, CDR2 FQGNSA, per germline. The CDR3: CASSFDNSHGYEQYF. DNA of the CDR3: TGTGCCAGCAGCTTCGATAACAGCCATGGCTACGAGCAGTACTTC.

This clonotype was counted at least ten times. V and J are TRBV5-4 and TRBJ2-5; D perhaps matches TRBD2 (6 bases). V dropped 4 bases and J dropped 5 bases, with 12 bases sitting between them. The CDR3 totals 13 residues. The germline V gene encodes CDR1 SGHNT and CDR2 YYREEE (reference sequence). Here the CDR3 reads CASSLTSSETQYF. The CDR3 DNA reads TGTGCCAGCAGCCTGACTAGTTCCGAGACCCAGTACTTC.

Many counts were recorded for this clonotype. The CDR3 loop reads CASRSGGREQFF. The CDR3 DNA is TGTGCCAGCAGATCAGGGGGCAGGGAGCAGTTCTTC. The rearrangement joins TRBV12-3 or TRBV12-4 to TRBJ2-1; TRBD1 aligns across 8 bases. Germline trimming cut 6 bases from V and 10 bases from J; bases unmatched to any gene: 5. The CDR3 contains 12 residues.

Ten or more counts support this clonotype. The chain links TRBV20-1 to TRBJ2-1, with 7 bases that match TRBD2. V was pared by 2 bases and J by 4 bases, with 5 bases of the junction left unmatched. Germline V gene sequence: CDR1 DFQATT, CDR2 SNEGSKA (reference sequence). The CDR3 contains 14 residues. CDR3 loop: CSARFGLGYNEQFF. The CDR3, as DNA: TGCAGTGCTAGATTCGGACTAGGGTACAATGAGCAGTTCTTC.

This clonotype was seen many times. The gene calls are TRBV7-6 and TRBJ2-5; D is unresolved. Trimming shortened V by 5 bases and J by 2 bases, and 15 bases separated the two germline ends. The length of the CDR3 is 15 residues. Germline values: CDR1 SGHVS, CDR2 FNYEAQ. CDR3 sequence: CASSQLAGTQETQYF. DNA for the CDR3: TGTGCCAGCAGCCAACTTGCAGGAACTCAAGAGACCCAGTACTTC.

A remark on this clonotype: A read error may explain this, as a much larger clone is one base away. The chain couples TRBV3-1 to TRBJ2-1; D is perhaps TRBD2 (5 bases). This CDR3 is built from 14 residues. Per the germline V gene, CDR1 is LGHDT and CDR2 is YNNKEL (reference sequence). With 3 bases removed from V and 7 bases from J, the gap between germline ends came to 13 bases. The CDR3 reads CASSHGGWGNEQFF. CDR3 DNA: TGTGCCAGCAGCCACGGCGGGTGGGGTAATGAGCAGTTCTTC.

This clonotype was found many times. V usage is TRBV6-1 and J usage is TRBJ1-5; no clear D. CDR3 length: 14 residues. V was clipped by 2 bases and J by 2 bases, with 7 bases between them. Germline-derived CDR1 and CDR2 are MNHNS and SASEGT. The CDR3 is CASSEQEGNQPQHF. DNA of the CDR3: TGTGCCAGCAGTGAACAGGAGGGCAATCAGCCCCAGCATTTT.

This clonotype appeared a few times. V usage is TRBV19 and J usage is TRBJ2-7; D may correspond to TRBD1 or TRBD2 (5 bases each). The CDR3 covers 14 residues. V shed 3 bases and J shed 4 bases, with 13 bases lying between them. The germline gives CDR1 LNHDA, CDR2 SQIVND (reference sequence). CDR3 DNA sequence: TGTGCCAGTAGTATCCAGCAGGGACCTTACGAGCAGTACTTC. Amino acids: CASSIQQGPYEQYF.

This clonotype came up many times. At one end, the junction sequence differs from germline, possibly due to a read error. V usage is TRBV6-1 and J usage is TRBJ1-5, with D possibly being TRBD1 (6 bases). Germline lookup yields CDR1 MNHNS and CDR2 SASEGT. CDR3 size: 14 residues. The chain's CDR3 is CASSNRGDNQPQHF. CDR3 nucleotides: TGTGCCAGCAGTAATAGGGGGGATAATCAACCCCAGCATTTT.